Below are 3 T cell receptor beta chains sequenced from a single sample in a study of beta chain features in type 1 diabetes. The sequenced template was cDNA made from the entire isolated RNA. Data came from immunoSEQ multiplex PCR; TCRdb stores just in-frame clones and leaves some out. The table lists 350,000 or so clones, around 20% of them singletons. Sequenced sample: naive CD4+ T cells from blood. These TCRs come from a woman aged 18-29 years in good health.

The chain recombines TRBV4-3 with TRBJ2-2; a weak D match, TRBD2 (7 bases). The germline gives CDR1 LGHNA, CDR2 YSLEER. CDR3 size: 17 residues. The V and J ends lost 1 base and 0 bases respectively, with 12 bases between them. The DNA for the CDR3 is TGCGCCAGCAGCCAAGTTGGGGGGGGCGCGAACACCGGGGAGCTGTTTTTT. Translating it yields CASSQVGGGANTGELFF.

This clone has more than one count but fewer than ten. This rearrangement joins TRBV15 to TRBJ2-1; 8 bases map to TRBD1. This CDR3 is 16 amino acids long. Germline V gene sequence: CDR1 LNHNV, CDR2 YYDKDF (reference sequence). J lost 0 bases, V lost 8 bases, and 9 bases had no gene match. The DNA for the CDR3 is TGTGCCACCTCCTGGACAGGGACGCTCTCCTACAATGAGCAGTTCTTC. Translating gives CATSWTGTLSYNEQFF.

A few counts support this clone. The CDR3: CASSVAPVSNQPQHF. CDR3 sequence (DNA): TGTGCCAGCAGCGTAGCTCCCGTTAGCAATCAGCCCCAGCATTTT. This chain links TRBV9 with TRBJ1-5, with D uncertain. The CDR3 extends over 15 amino acids. Germline V gene data show CDR1 as SGDLS and CDR2 as YYNGEE. The germline V and J ends were trimmed by 0 bases and 0 bases, with 7 bases remaining between them.